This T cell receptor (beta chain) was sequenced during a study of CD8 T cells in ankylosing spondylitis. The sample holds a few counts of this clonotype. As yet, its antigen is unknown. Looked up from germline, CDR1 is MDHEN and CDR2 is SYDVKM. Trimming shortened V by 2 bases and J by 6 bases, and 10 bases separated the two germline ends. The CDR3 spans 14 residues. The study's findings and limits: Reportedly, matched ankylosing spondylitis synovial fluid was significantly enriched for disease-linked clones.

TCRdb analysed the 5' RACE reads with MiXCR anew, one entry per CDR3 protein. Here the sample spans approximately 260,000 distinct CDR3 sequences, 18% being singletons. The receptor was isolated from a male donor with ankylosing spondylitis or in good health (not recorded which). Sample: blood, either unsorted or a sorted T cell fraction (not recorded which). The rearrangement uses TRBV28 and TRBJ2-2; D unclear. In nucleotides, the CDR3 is TGTGCCAGCAGTTTACTTCGTTTATCCGGGGAGCTGTTTTTT. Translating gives CASSLLRLSGELFF.